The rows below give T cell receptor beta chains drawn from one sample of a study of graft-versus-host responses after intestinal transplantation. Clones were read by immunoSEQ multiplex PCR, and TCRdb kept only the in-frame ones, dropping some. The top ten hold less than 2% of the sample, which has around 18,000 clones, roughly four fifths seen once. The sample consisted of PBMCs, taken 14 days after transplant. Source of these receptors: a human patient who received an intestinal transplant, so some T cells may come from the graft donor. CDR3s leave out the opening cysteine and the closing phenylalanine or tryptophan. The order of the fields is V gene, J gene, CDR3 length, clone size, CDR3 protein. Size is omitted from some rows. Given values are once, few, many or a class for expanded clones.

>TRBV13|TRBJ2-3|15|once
ASSLGMGGASTDTQY
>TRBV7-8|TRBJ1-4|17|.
ASSSGRGKGWTTNEKLF
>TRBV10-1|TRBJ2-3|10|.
ASSDGTDTQY
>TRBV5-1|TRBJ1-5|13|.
ASSLDRGSNQPQH
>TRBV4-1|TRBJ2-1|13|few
ASSQEGEGTPVQF
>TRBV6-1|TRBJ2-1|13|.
ASSRASGTGNEQF
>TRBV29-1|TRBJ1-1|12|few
SVGGGRGGTEAF
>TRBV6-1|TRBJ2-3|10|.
ANRQGTDTQY
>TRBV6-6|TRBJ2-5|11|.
ASRQGGMETQY
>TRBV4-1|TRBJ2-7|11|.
ASSQENSYEQY
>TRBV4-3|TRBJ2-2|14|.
ASSQVVGTDTGELF
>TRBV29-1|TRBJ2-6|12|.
SVEGEPGANVLT
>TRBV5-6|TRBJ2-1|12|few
ASSPPLAGDWQF
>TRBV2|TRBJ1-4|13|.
ASSEVELEGEKLF
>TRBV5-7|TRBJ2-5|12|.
ASSLDIPGETQY
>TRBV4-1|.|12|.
ASSQDMGLYEQY
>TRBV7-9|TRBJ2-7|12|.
ASSLEVGPYEQY
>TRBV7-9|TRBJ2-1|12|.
ASSITSGNNEQF
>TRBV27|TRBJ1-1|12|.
ASSLPGGNTEAF
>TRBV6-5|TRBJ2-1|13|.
ASSYSIGVGNEQF
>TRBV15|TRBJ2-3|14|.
ATSRGFGGAVDTQY
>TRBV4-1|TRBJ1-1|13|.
ASSQELGGLAEAF
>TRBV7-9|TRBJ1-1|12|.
ASSSLLGGTEAF
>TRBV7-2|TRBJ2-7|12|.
ASSLRQGGYEQY
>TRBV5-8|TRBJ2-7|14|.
ASSRGQGEGSHEQY
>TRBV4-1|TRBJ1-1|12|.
ASSQGRGNTEAF
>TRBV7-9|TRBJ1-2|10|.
ASSLGSYGYT
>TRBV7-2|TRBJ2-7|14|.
ASSLAPTGGSYEQY
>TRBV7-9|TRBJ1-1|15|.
ASSLDSGEWVNTEAF
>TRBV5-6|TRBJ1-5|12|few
ASSSAQGGLAQH
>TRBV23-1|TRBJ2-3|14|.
ASSQWTSPSTDTQY